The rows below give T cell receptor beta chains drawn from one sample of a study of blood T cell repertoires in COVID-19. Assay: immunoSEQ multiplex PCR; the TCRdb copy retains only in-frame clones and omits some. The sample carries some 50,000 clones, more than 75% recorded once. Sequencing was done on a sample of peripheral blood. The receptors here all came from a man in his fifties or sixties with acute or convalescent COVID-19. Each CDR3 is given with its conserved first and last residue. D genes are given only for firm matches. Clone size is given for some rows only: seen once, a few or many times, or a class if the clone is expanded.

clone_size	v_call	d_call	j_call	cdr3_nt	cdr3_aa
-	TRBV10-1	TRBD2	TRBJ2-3	TGCGCCAGCAGTGAGACTAGCGGGGGGAAACCTAGCACAGATACGCAGTATTTT	CASSETSGGKPSTDTQYF
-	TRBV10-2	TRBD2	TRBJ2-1	TGCGCCAGCAGTGTAGCGGGGTCGTACAATGAGCAGTTCTTC	CASSVAGSYNEQFF
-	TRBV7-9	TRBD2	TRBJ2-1	TGTGCCAGCAGCACTAGCGAGAAGCTCGATGAGCAGTTCTTC	CASSTSEKLDEQFF
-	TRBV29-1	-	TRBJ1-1	TGCAGCGTGTCTAGGGGTGACACTGAAGCTTTCTTT	CSVSRGDTEAFF
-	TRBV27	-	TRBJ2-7	TGTGCCAGCAGTTTCGTCGGGGGACGCTACGAGCAGTACTTC	CASSFVGGRYEQYF
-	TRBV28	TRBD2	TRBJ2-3	TGTGCCAGCAGTTTATATGCCACGGGGGGGCTAATCACAGATACGCAGTATTTT	CASSLYATGGLITDTQYF
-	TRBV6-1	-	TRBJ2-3	TGTGCCAGCAGTGAAACACAGGGCACAGATACGCAGTATTTT	CASSETQGTDTQYF
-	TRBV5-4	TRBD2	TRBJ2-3	TGTGCCAGCAGCCGACCTCGGGAGGATACAGATACGCAGTATTTT	CASSRPREDTDTQYF
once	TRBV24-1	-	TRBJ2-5	TGTGCCACCAGTGTCGACACCGAGACCCAGTACTTC	CATSVDTETQYF
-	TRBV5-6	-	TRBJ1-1	TGTGCCAGCAGCTTGGGACAGAGGAACACTGAAGCTTTCTTT	CASSLGQRNTEAFF
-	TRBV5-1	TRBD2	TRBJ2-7	TGCGCCAGCTACGGCCGCGCTAGCGGGTACAACGAGCAGTACTTC	CASYGRASGYNEQYF
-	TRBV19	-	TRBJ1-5	TGTGCCAGTAGATTACAGGGATCTCTTCAGCCCCAGCATTTT	CASRLQGSLQPQHF
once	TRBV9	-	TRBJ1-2	TGTGCCAGCAGCGTATATTCGGGGGTCGGCTCCGGCTACACCTTC	CASSVYSGVGSGYTF
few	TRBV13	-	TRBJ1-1	TGTGCCAGCAGCTTATTTAGCCCGTCGGGCACTGAAGCTTTCTTT	CASSLFSPSGTEAFF
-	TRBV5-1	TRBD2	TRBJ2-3	TGCGCCAGCAGCTGGGGACTAGCGGGAGCGGGAGATACGCAGTATTTT	CASSWGLAGAGDTQYF
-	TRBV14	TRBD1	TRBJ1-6	TGTGCCAGCAGCCCGGACAGGCGCTCCTATAATTCACCCCTCCACTTT	CASSPDRRSYNSPLHF